These T cell receptor beta chains were read from a single sample in a study of cytomegalovirus exposure and HLA in healthy donors. The method was immunoSEQ multiplex PCR; TCRdb's version includes in-frame clones alone and lacks a portion of them. The sample contains under 300,000 clones, around 86% of which appear only once. What was sequenced was PBMCs. These receptors originate from a middle-aged man in good health and CMV-seropositive. CDR3s include the opening cysteine and the closing phenylalanine or tryptophan. Each record gives: D gene, V gene, J gene, clone size, CDR3 protein, CDR3 DNA. The D gene is left open where the match is weak. Clone sizes are given selectively: once, few, many, or a class where the clone is expanded.

d_call: NA; v_call: TRBV29-1; j_call: TRBJ2-5; clone_size: NA; cdr3_aa: CSVESGVVRETQYF; cdr3_nt: TGCAGCGTTGAATCAGGGGTAGTACGAGAGACCCAGTACTTC
d_call: NA; v_call: TRBV7-8; j_call: TRBJ2-1; clone_size: NA; cdr3_aa: CASSLERGNEQFF; cdr3_nt: TGTGCCAGCAGCTTAGAACGGGGCAATGAGCAGTTCTTC
d_call: TRBD1; v_call: TRBV7-3; j_call: TRBJ1-1; clone_size: NA; cdr3_aa: CASSGGDRKAFF; cdr3_nt: TGTGCCAGCAGCGGGGGGGACAGGAAAGCTTTCTTT
d_call: NA; v_call: TRBV11-2; j_call: TRBJ2-7; clone_size: NA; cdr3_aa: CASSLSGQYYEQYF; cdr3_nt: TGTGCCAGCAGCTTAAGCGGACAGTATTACGAGCAGTACTTC
d_call: NA; v_call: TRBV30; j_call: TRBJ1-5; clone_size: once; cdr3_aa: CAWARQSSNQPQHF; cdr3_nt: TGTGCCTGGGCCCGACAGTCGAGCAATCAGCCCCAGCATTTT
d_call: NA; v_call: TRBV6-5; j_call: TRBJ1-2; clone_size: NA; cdr3_aa: CASSPERYGYTF; cdr3_nt: TGTGCCAGCAGCCCAGAGCGCTATGGCTACACCTTC
d_call: NA; v_call: TRBV18; j_call: TRBJ2-5; clone_size: NA; cdr3_aa: CASSPLHEGTQYF; cdr3_nt: TGTGCCAGCTCACCACTGCACGAGGGAACCCAGTACTTC
d_call: TRBD2; v_call: TRBV7-3; j_call: TRBJ2-1; clone_size: NA; cdr3_aa: CASSQSGRGANEQFF; cdr3_nt: TGTGCCAGCAGCCAAAGCGGGAGAGGAGCCAATGAGCAGTTCTTC
d_call: TRBD1; v_call: TRBV14; j_call: TRBJ1-1; clone_size: NA; cdr3_aa: CASRRTGVTEAFF; cdr3_nt: TGTGCCAGCAGGCGAACAGGGGTAACTGAAGCTTTCTTT
d_call: TRBD1; v_call: TRBV19; j_call: TRBJ2-7; clone_size: NA; cdr3_aa: CASSLRGQGIASYEQYF; cdr3_nt: TGTGCCAGTAGCCTCCGGGGACAGGGGATTGCGTCCTACGAGCAGTACTTC
d_call: TRBD2; v_call: TRBV11-2; j_call: TRBJ2-7; clone_size: NA; cdr3_aa: CASSLGGTSGSSYEQYF; cdr3_nt: TGTGCCAGCAGCTTAGGGGGGACTAGCGGGAGTTCCTACGAGCAGTACTTC
d_call: NA; v_call: TRBV4-3; j_call: TRBJ2-2; clone_size: NA; cdr3_aa: CASSQDRDTGELFF; cdr3_nt: TGCGCCAGCAGCCAAGATCGGGACACCGGGGAGCTGTTTTTT
d_call: NA; v_call: TRBV28; j_call: TRBJ2-1; clone_size: NA; cdr3_aa: CASSAGREQFF; cdr3_nt: TGTGCCAGCAGTGCTGGCCGTGAGCAGTTCTTC
d_call: TRBD1; v_call: TRBV27; j_call: TRBJ2-3; clone_size: NA; cdr3_aa: CASSSRGPDTQYF; cdr3_nt: TGTGCCAGCAGTTCCAGGGGGCCTGATACGCAGTATTTT
d_call: NA; v_call: TRBV19; j_call: TRBJ2-7; clone_size: NA; cdr3_aa: CASSTATGMVEQYF; cdr3_nt: TGTGCCAGTAGTACCGCTACAGGGATGGTCGAGCAGTACTTC
d_call: TRBD1; v_call: TRBV19; j_call: TRBJ2-1; clone_size: NA; cdr3_aa: CASSTRSGQGYNEQFF; cdr3_nt: TGTGCCAGTAGTACAAGATCGGGACAGGGCTACAATGAGCAGTTCTTC
d_call: NA; v_call: TRBV6-1; j_call: TRBJ1-4; clone_size: few; cdr3_aa: CASSEDGRATEKLFF; cdr3_nt: TGTGCCAGCAGTGAAGACGGCAGGGCAACTGAAAAACTGTTTTTT
d_call: TRBD1; v_call: TRBV6-5; j_call: TRBJ1-2; clone_size: NA; cdr3_aa: CATYRQGFNYGYTF; cdr3_nt: TGTGCCACCTATAGACAGGGGTTTAACTATGGCTACACCTTC
d_call: NA; v_call: TRBV5-6; j_call: TRBJ1-5; clone_size: NA; cdr3_aa: CASSLDRNQPQHF; cdr3_nt: TGTGCCAGCAGCTTGGACAGGAATCAGCCCCAGCATTTT
d_call: NA; v_call: TRBV6-5; j_call: TRBJ2-1; clone_size: NA; cdr3_aa: CASSYEGNNYEQFF; cdr3_nt: TGTGCCAGCAGTTATGAGGGTAATAACTATGAGCAGTTCTTC
d_call: TRBD1; v_call: TRBV2; j_call: TRBJ1-4; clone_size: NA; cdr3_aa: CASSSETGDWNEKLFF; cdr3_nt: TGTGCCAGCAGTTCCGAGACAGGGGATTGGAATGAAAAACTGTTTTTT
d_call: NA; v_call: TRBV28; j_call: TRBJ2-1; clone_size: NA; cdr3_aa: CASSGGGRFREHNEQFF; cdr3_nt: TGTGCCAGCAGTGGGGGGGGCCGGTTTAGGGAGCACAATGAGCAGTTCTTC
d_call: NA; v_call: TRBV27; j_call: TRBJ2-1; clone_size: NA; cdr3_aa: CASSLSGSSSYNEQFF; cdr3_nt: TGTGCCAGCAGTTTAAGCGGCAGCAGCTCCTACAATGAGCAGTTCTTC
d_call: NA; v_call: TRBV11-3; j_call: TRBJ1-5; clone_size: NA; cdr3_aa: CASSFFEVGLSNQPQHF; cdr3_nt: TGTGCCAGCAGCTTTTTCGAGGTAGGTTTAAGCAATCAGCCCCAGCATTTT
d_call: TRBD1; v_call: TRBV28; j_call: TRBJ1-4; clone_size: NA; cdr3_aa: CASSIPGGNNEKLFF; cdr3_nt: TGTGCCAGCAGCATTCCAGGGGGGAATAATGAAAAACTGTTTTTT
d_call: TRBD2; v_call: TRBV18; j_call: TRBJ2-5; clone_size: NA; cdr3_aa: CASSPLAAGTSGIETQYF; cdr3_nt: TGTGCCAGCTCACCACTCGCGGCCGGCACTAGCGGGATTGAGACCCAGTACTTC
d_call: NA; v_call: TRBV5-8; j_call: TRBJ1-5; clone_size: few; cdr3_aa: CASSLLGSQPQHF; cdr3_nt: TGTGCCAGCAGCTTGTTGGGGAGTCAGCCCCAGCATTTT
d_call: NA; v_call: TRBV5-1; j_call: TRBJ2-7; clone_size: NA; cdr3_aa: CASSWDSFEQYF; cdr3_nt: TGCGCCAGCAGCTGGGACTCCTTCGAGCAGTACTTC
d_call: NA; v_call: TRBV9; j_call: TRBJ2-7; clone_size: NA; cdr3_aa: CASSVAEGRDEQYF; cdr3_nt: TGTGCCAGCAGCGTAGCGGAGGGTCGCGACGAGCAGTACTTC
d_call: NA; v_call: TRBV19; j_call: TRBJ2-7; clone_size: once; cdr3_aa: CASTSGPYEQYF; cdr3_nt: TGTGCCAGTACCAGCGGACCGTACGAGCAGTACTTC
d_call: TRBD1; v_call: TRBV28; j_call: TRBJ2-7; clone_size: NA; cdr3_aa: CASSFDPTGGLDEQYF; cdr3_nt: TGTGCCAGCAGCTTCGACCCTACAGGGGGCCTGGACGAGCAGTACTTC
d_call: TRBD2; v_call: TRBV7-2; j_call: TRBJ2-5; clone_size: NA; cdr3_aa: CASSLTTGLAGAETQYF; cdr3_nt: TGTGCCAGCAGCCTCACCACGGGACTAGCGGGAGCAGAGACCCAGTACTTC
d_call: NA; v_call: TRBV6-5; j_call: TRBJ1-4; clone_size: few; cdr3_aa: CASSYRPGPLFF; cdr3_nt: TGTGCCAGCAGTTACAGGCCAGGTCCGCTGTTTTTT
d_call: TRBD1; v_call: TRBV2; j_call: TRBJ1-2; clone_size: NA; cdr3_aa: CASSGQGRDYGYTF; cdr3_nt: TGTGCCAGCAGTGGACAGGGCAGGGACTATGGCTACACCTTC
d_call: TRBD1; v_call: TRBV18; j_call: TRBJ2-1; clone_size: once; cdr3_aa: CASSPGQGVYNEQFF; cdr3_nt: TGTGCCAGCTCCCCGGGACAGGGGGTCTACAATGAGCAGTTCTTC
d_call: NA; v_call: TRBV2; j_call: TRBJ2-5; clone_size: few; cdr3_aa: CASTAEETQYF; cdr3_nt: TGTGCCAGCACCGCAGAAGAGACCCAGTACTTC
d_call: NA; v_call: TRBV4-3; j_call: TRBJ1-1; clone_size: NA; cdr3_aa: CASSPDKNTEAFF; cdr3_nt: TGCGCCAGCAGCCCCGACAAGAACACTGAAGCTTTCTTT
d_call: TRBD2; v_call: TRBV5-6; j_call: TRBJ2-7; clone_size: NA; cdr3_aa: CASSYGLAATYEQYF; cdr3_nt: TGTGCCAGCAGCTACGGACTAGCGGCTACCTACGAGCAGTACTTC
d_call: TRBD2; v_call: TRBV28; j_call: TRBJ2-5; clone_size: NA; cdr3_aa: CASDPGTSGGVKTQYF; cdr3_nt: TGTGCCAGCGACCCCGGGACTAGCGGGGGGGTGAAGACCCAGTACTTC
d_call: TRBD2; v_call: TRBV6-5; j_call: TRBJ2-1; clone_size: NA; cdr3_aa: CASSRGVSDNEQFF; cdr3_nt: TGTGCCAGCAGTCGGGGGGTATCCGACAATGAGCAGTTCTTC
d_call: TRBD2; v_call: TRBV6-5; j_call: TRBJ2-2; clone_size: NA; cdr3_aa: CASSSWTSGNTGELFF; cdr3_nt: TGTGCCAGCAGTTCCTGGACTAGCGGGAACACCGGGGAGCTGTTTTTT
d_call: NA; v_call: TRBV19; j_call: TRBJ1-1; clone_size: few; cdr3_aa: CASSAGFTEAFF; cdr3_nt: TGTGCCAGTAGTGCGGGATTCACTGAAGCTTTCTTT
d_call: TRBD2; v_call: TRBV29-1; j_call: TRBJ2-1; clone_size: NA; cdr3_aa: CSVGLAGGWYEQFF; cdr3_nt: TGCAGCGTAGGACTAGCGGGAGGGTGGTATGAGCAGTTCTTC
d_call: NA; v_call: TRBV30; j_call: TRBJ2-3; clone_size: NA; cdr3_aa: CAWRRDWGATDTQYF; cdr3_nt: TGTGCCTGGAGGAGGGACTGGGGAGCCACAGATACGCAGTATTTT
d_call: NA; v_call: TRBV27; j_call: TRBJ2-1; clone_size: NA; cdr3_aa: CASTRVGQSSYNEQFF; cdr3_nt: TGTGCCAGCACCCGGGTGGGTCAGAGCTCCTACAATGAGCAGTTCTTC
d_call: NA; v_call: TRBV29-1; j_call: TRBJ1-2; clone_size: NA; cdr3_aa: CSVLRVNSYTF; cdr3_nt: TGCAGCGTTCTCAGGGTCAACAGCTACACCTTC
d_call: NA; v_call: TRBV28; j_call: TRBJ2-1; clone_size: once; cdr3_aa: CASSLLSRNPYNEQFF; cdr3_nt: TGTGCCAGCAGTTTACTCAGTCGCAACCCCTACAATGAGCAGTTCTTC
d_call: NA; v_call: TRBV28; j_call: TRBJ2-7; clone_size: NA; cdr3_aa: CASSLGYRGGEQYF; cdr3_nt: TGTGCCAGCAGTTTGGGGTACAGGGGGGGAGAGCAGTACTTC
d_call: NA; v_call: TRBV7-2; j_call: TRBJ2-3; clone_size: NA; cdr3_aa: CASSLARPDTQYF; cdr3_nt: TGTGCCAGCAGCTTAGCCCGTCCAGATACGCAGTATTTT
d_call: TRBD2; v_call: TRBV28; j_call: TRBJ2-3; clone_size: NA; cdr3_aa: CASSPSAGVGTDTQYF; cdr3_nt: TGTGCCAGCAGTCCCTCAGCGGGAGTGGGCACAGATACGCAGTATTTT
d_call: NA; v_call: TRBV19; j_call: TRBJ1-1; clone_size: NA; cdr3_aa: CASSIALNTEAFF; cdr3_nt: TGTGCCAGTAGTATAGCTCTAAACACTGAAGCTTTCTTT
d_call: NA; v_call: TRBV19; j_call: TRBJ1-4; clone_size: NA; cdr3_aa: CASSIQVDEKLFF; cdr3_nt: TGTGCCAGTAGTATCCAGGTAGATGAAAAACTGTTTTTT
d_call: TRBD2; v_call: TRBV5-1; j_call: TRBJ2-1; clone_size: NA; cdr3_aa: CASSPGLARNEQFF; cdr3_nt: TGCGCCAGCAGCCCGGGACTAGCTAGGAATGAGCAGTTCTTC
d_call: NA; v_call: TRBV7-8; j_call: TRBJ2-7; clone_size: NA; cdr3_aa: CASSLVPGNSYEQYF; cdr3_nt: TGTGCCAGCAGCTTAGTCCCCGGGAATTCCTACGAGCAGTACTTC
d_call: TRBD2; v_call: TRBV9; j_call: TRBJ2-7; clone_size: NA; cdr3_aa: CASSVAGGTYEQYF; cdr3_nt: TGTGCCAGCAGCGTAGCGGGAGGAACCTACGAGCAGTACTTC